This passage covers 2 T cell receptor beta chains from one sample sequenced in a study of beta chain features in type 1 diabetes. Expressed TCRB transcripts were sequenced, since all the RNA that had been isolated was reverse transcribed. TCRdb's copy holds only in-frame clones and misses some; the assay was immunoSEQ multiplex PCR. Altogether approximately 470,000 clones are present, over 25% being singletons, with the ten largest covering 0.06% to 0.07%. The sample was naive CD4+ T cells from blood. Receptors originate from a man between 18 and 29 years old in good health.

V is TRBV4-2 and J is TRBJ2-2; D is undetermined. CDR1 is LGHNA, CDR2 YNFKEQ, per germline. This CDR3 is built from 14 residues. Deletions cut 1 base from V and 1 base from J, with 4 bases between. The CDR3 region is CASSQARNTGELFF. The CDR3 coding sequence is TGTGCCAGCAGCCAAGCGAGGAACACCGGGGAGCTGTTTTTT.

This clone occurred a few times. Other DNA sequences from this sample encode an identical CDR3 as well. V is TRBV30 and J is TRBJ2-7, with D uncertain. Germline V gene sequence: CDR1 GTSNPN, CDR2 SVGIG (reference sequence). The CDR3 is made up of 12 amino acids. The V end lost 0 bases, the J end lost 2 bases, and 5 bases lay between the germline ends. The CDR3 sequence: CAWSVGPYEQYF. For the CDR3, the DNA is TGTGCCTGGAGTGTCGGTCCCTACGAGCAGTACTTC. Full variable domain (outside the CDR3, taken from reference TRBV30 and TRBJ2-7): SQTIHQWPATLVQPVGSPLSLECTVEGTSNPNLYWYRQAAGRGLQLLFYSVGIGQISSEVPQNLSASRPQDRQFILSSKKLLLSDSGFYLCAWSVGPYEQYFGPGTRLTVT.